These 17 T cell receptor beta chains were sequenced from one sample in a study of cytomegalovirus exposure and HLA in healthy donors. This PCR relied on a set of 60 Vbeta primers and 13 Jbeta primers. This table comes from immunoSEQ multiplex PCR, and its TCRdb copy is limited to in-frame clones, with some not included. The data show about 180,000 clones, around 80% seen once. Sample: PBMCs. The receptors stem from a woman aged 40 to 49 in good health and CMV-seronegative.

The V and J genes are TRBV19 and TRBJ2-7; 7 positions agree with TRBD2. J was trimmed by 7 bases and V by 5 bases; bases with no gene match: 8. The CDR3 covers 13 residues. Per germline, CDR1 LNHDA and CDR2 SQIVND (reference sequence). The CDR3 region is CASSQGRGGEQYF. The CDR3 nucleotides are TGTGCCAGTAGTCAAGGGAGGGGAGGTGAGCAGTACTTC.

This clone was seen a few times. The CDR3 loop reads CASRRDRVEGYTF. The CDR3 DNA follows: TGTGCCAGCAGGCGCGACAGGGTTGAGGGCTACACCTTC. The V gene is TRBV6-5, the J gene TRBJ1-2; 7 positions match TRBD1. CDR3 length: 13 amino acids. Germline V gene sequence: CDR1 MNHEY, CDR2 SVGAGI. J was trimmed by 8 bases and V by 6 bases; bases with no gene match: 9.

A word on this clone: Its ends do not fully match the called genes, so a read error is possible. The chain is built from TRBV20-1 and TRBJ1-5, with no clear D. The CDR3 is 10 amino acids. From germline, CDR1 is DFQATT and CDR2 SNEGSKA (reference sequence). The chain's CDR3 is CSASDQPQHF. In DNA, the CDR3 is TGCAGTGCTAGCGATCAGCCCCAGCATTTT.

The rearrangement joins TRBV12-1 to TRBJ1-5; the table names TRBD1, a call not compared with the DNA. TRBV12-1 is an annotated pseudogene. The CDR3 is 15 amino acids. CDR3 nucleotides: TGTGCCAGCAGCTGTCCTCTTAAGGGGAATCAGCCCCAGCATTTT. Protein product: CASSCPLKGNQPQHF.

This clone was observed once. This rearrangement joins TRBV5-1 to TRBJ2-5; possible D gene TRBD2, 5 bases. The V end was cut by 4 bases, the J end by 0 bases, with 7 bases between. Germline CDR1 is SGHRS and CDR2 is YFSETQ. This CDR3 has 13 amino acids. The DNA of the CDR3 is TGCGCCAGCAGCCCCGGGAACCAAGAGACCCAGTACTTC. Translation gives CASSPGNQETQYF.

This CDR3 reads CASSFDGQGDTEAFF. DNA of the CDR3: TGTGCCAGCAGTTTCGACGGACAGGGTGACACTGAAGCTTTCTTT. The chain uses TRBV6-6 and TRBJ1-1; 8 nucleotides agree with TRBD1. The CDR3 has 15 residues. Germline values: CDR1 MNHNY, CDR2 SVGAGI (reference sequence). V was pared by 4 bases and J by 3 bases, with 7 bases of the junction left unmatched.

V gene TRBV11-3 combines with J gene TRBJ2-7; possibly TRBD2 for D (6 bases). The CDR3 length is 13 residues. In germline, CDR1 is SGHNT, CDR2 YENEEA. V dropped 3 bases and J dropped 3 bases, with 9 bases sitting between them. The CDR3, as DNA: TGTGCCAGCAGCTTGCGGGGACTCTACGAGCAGTACTTC. Protein product: CASSLRGLYEQYF.

This chain's CDR3 is CASSVGSGGSYEQYF. The CDR3 DNA is TGTGCCAGCAGCGTAGGGTCGGGAGGCTCCTACGAGCAGTACTTC. V gene TRBV9 combines with J gene TRBJ2-7; 7 bases match TRBD2. V lost 0 bases and J lost 0; bases outside the gene matches: 3. This CDR3 has 15 amino acids. Germline CDR1 SGDLS, CDR2 YYNGEE.

V gene TRBV5-1 combines with J gene TRBJ2-5; D not certain. V dropped 3 bases and J dropped 2 bases, with 2 bases sitting between them. The germline CDR1 and CDR2 sequences are SGHRS and YFSETQ. This CDR3 has 11 amino acids. As DNA, the CDR3 is TGCGCCAGCAGCTCACAAGAGACCCAGTACTTC. Protein: CASSSQETQYF.

The chain couples TRBV10-3 to TRBJ1-3; D gene unclear. Germline values: CDR1 ENHRY, CDR2 SYGVKD. The length of the CDR3 is 15 residues. V was shortened by 3 bases and J by 1 base, with 10 bases between the two germline ends. For the CDR3, the DNA is TGTGCCATCAGTGAATCAGGTTGGTCTGGAAACACCATATATTTT. This encodes CAISESGWSGNTIYF.

This chain uses TRBV7-9 with TRBJ1-1; no clear D gene. Germline CDR1 and CDR2: SEHNR and FQNEAQ (reference sequence). The CDR3 runs 14 residues. Trimming removed 1 base at V and 1 base at J, with 7 bases between. The CDR3 here is CASSLGIENTEAFF. CDR3 in DNA: TGTGCCAGCAGCTTAGGCATAGAGAACACTGAAGCTTTCTTT.

The chain recombines TRBV6-5 with TRBJ1-1; 9 bases agree with TRBD1. Per germline, CDR1 MNHEY and CDR2 SVGAGI. The length of the CDR3 is 14 residues. The V segment lost 6 bases and the J segment 10 bases; nucleotides outside the gene matches: 12. The DNA of the CDR3 is TGTGCCAGCAGCCCCCCCGCGACAGGGGGGATAGCTTTCTTT. Its translation is CASSPPATGGIAFF.

CDR3 sequence reads: CASSQDLGRGEQYF. The CDR3 coding sequence is TGTGCCAGCAGCCAAGATCTTGGCAGGGGCGAGCAGTACTTC. The chain employs TRBV14 and TRBJ2-7; tentative D call: TRBD1 (6 bases). V was clipped by 0 bases and J by 6 bases, with 12 bases between them. This CDR3 comprises 14 residues. CDR1 is SGHDN, CDR2 FVKESK, per germline.

The chain employs TRBV9 and TRBJ1-3; D remains ambiguous. The germline CDR1 and CDR2 sequences are SGDLS and YYNGEE. Trimming pared 0 bases from V and 4 bases from J, leaving 5 bases between. This CDR3 contains 13 residues. The chain's CDR3 is CASSVELGNTIYF. CDR3 nucleotide sequence: TGTGCCAGCAGCGTAGAATTAGGAAACACCATATATTTT.

The chain joins TRBV5-1 to TRBJ2-3; 16 bases line up with TRBD2. V lost 3 bases and J lost 6; bases outside the gene matches: 10. This CDR3 has 18 amino acids. The germline V gene has CDR1 SGHRS and CDR2 YFSETQ. The CDR3 region is CASSSGLAGGPGGDTQYF. The CDR3 bases are TGCGCCAGCAGCTCGGGACTAGCGGGAGGGCCTGGAGGGGATACGCAGTATTTT.

This chain links TRBV6-1 with TRBJ1-2; weak D call: TRBD1 (6 bases). The CDR3 length is 15 residues. Trimming shortened V by 6 bases and J by 0 bases, and 14 bases separated the two germline ends. The V gene's germline CDR1 is MNHNS and CDR2 SASEGT. CDR3 in DNA: TGTGCCAGCAGATCTACAGGGTCCACTAACTATGGCTACACCTTC. It specifies CASRSTGSTNYGYTF.

V gene TRBV7-9 combines with J gene TRBJ1-2, with 9 bases that match TRBD1. This CDR3 spans 17 amino acids. V shed 5 bases, J shed 6 bases, and the junction held 16 bases outside the gene matches. Germline V gene data show CDR1 as SEHNR and CDR2 as FQNEAQ (reference sequence). The chain's CDR3 is CASSPGDRVNVENGYTF. The CDR3 DNA reads TGTGCCAGCAGCCCCGGGGACAGGGTGAATGTGGAGAATGGCTACACCTTC.